This TCR beta chain is drawn from a study of cytomegalovirus exposure and HLA in healthy donors. As for the study in general: HLA-typed donors were the source of around 87 million unique TCRs, which an early data release held. Study findings and constraints: TCR beta V segments were, for the most part, productive about 87% or about 30% of the time in an earlier analysis.

The PCR had 60 Vbeta and 13 Jbeta primers. Only in-frame clones appear in the TCRdb table, and some are missing; sequencing was by immunoSEQ multiplex PCR. This table holds roughly 100,000 clones, roughly four fifths found once. Of note for this clone: Its antigen remains unidentified.

The receptor was derived from a man under 40 in good health and CMV-seropositive. Material: PBMCs.

The CDR3 here is CASSGRDDYGYTF. For the CDR3, the DNA is TGTGCCAGCAGTGGGAGGGACGATTATGGCTACACCTTC. This sequence joins TRBV25-1 and TRBJ1-2; D perhaps matches TRBD1 (5 bases). Germline assignment: CDR1 MGHDK and CDR2 SYGVNS. CDR3 size: 13 residues. The V gene lost 4 bases and the J gene lost 5 bases, with 11 bases spanning the gap.